This T cell receptor (beta chain) was identified during a study of blood T cell repertoires in COVID-19. Study in general: PBMCs, B-cell-depleted T cells, or T cells were the source of the cDNA or gDNA that made up the material.

In the authors' methods: Nucleated cell number was recorded as an estimate derived from reference gene primer amplification. TCRdb's table, derived via immunoSEQ multiplex PCR, lists solely in-frame clones and lacks some. Clonal size and the V and J genes are those of that table, whereas D and trimming came from the DNA. The sample contains approximately 15,000 clones, 80% to 85% of which appear only once. V gave up 1 base and J gave up 2 bases, with 9 bases separating them. This CDR3 is built from 16 residues. From germline, CDR1 is LNHNV and CDR2 YYDKDF (reference sequence). The sequence was collected from a human donor in a cohort sampled during active COVID-19. Specimen: peripheral blood. This chain uses TRBV15 with TRBJ2-6, with a tentative D call TRBD1 (6 bases). The CDR3 spells CATSRVRGTGANVLTF. CDR3 DNA: TGTGCCACCAGCAGAGTGAGGGGGACTGGGGCCAACGTCCTGACTTTC. The entire variable domain, with the rest obtained from reference TRBV15 and TRBJ2-6, is as follows: DAMVIQNPRYQVTQFGKPVTLSCSQTLNHNVMYWYQQKSSQAPKLLFHYYDKDFNNEADTPDNFQSRRPNTSFCFLDIRSPGLGDTAMYLCATSRVRGTGANVLTFGAGSRLTVL.